The 24 T cell receptor beta chains below all came from one sample that was sequenced in a study of shared T cell receptors in the human thymus. Measured with immunoSEQ multiplex PCR; TCRdb has only the in-frame clones, and not every one. Of 500,000 to 850,000 clones in the sample, approximately 89% were seen once. The same sample was also studied in work on human thymus T cells.

Material for sequencing was thymocytes. Receptors were obtained from a boy younger than two with a congenital heart defect.

V gene TRBV15 combines with J gene TRBJ2-7; 11 positions match TRBD1. There are 14 residues in the CDR3. V lost 6 bases and J lost 5; bases outside the gene matches: 6. CDR1 is LNHNV and CDR2 is YYDKDF in the germline V gene (reference sequence). The CDR3 nucleotides are TGTGCCACCAGAAGGACAGGGGGCTTCGACGAGCAGTACTTC. Protein sequence: CATRRTGGFDEQYF. Based on the CDR3 plus reference TRBV15 and TRBJ2-7, the full variable domain is DAMVIQNPRYQVTQFGKPVTLSCSQTLNHNVMYWYQQKSSQAPKLLFHYYDKDFNNEADTPDNFQSRRPNTSFCFLDIRSPGLGDTAMYLCATRRTGGFDEQYFGPGTRLTVT.

The V and J genes are TRBV6-1 and TRBJ2-7; a weak D match, TRBD2 (7 bases). Germline values: CDR1 MNHNS, CDR2 SASEGT. This CDR3 spans 15 amino acids. Trimming stripped 2 bases from V and 2 bases from J, with 13 bases between. CDR3 DNA sequence: TGTGCCAGCAGTGAAAAGGGAGGGGGGGCCTACGAGCAGTACTTC. Protein: CASSEKGGGAYEQYF.

The chain employs TRBV9 and TRBJ1-2; D is undetermined. The V and J ends lost 4 bases and 7 bases respectively, with 26 bases between them. The CDR3 is made up of 17 amino acids. CDR1 and CDR2 from the germline V gene are SGDLS and YYNGEE. This chain's CDR3 is CASSPPEEARGIGGYTF. The CDR3 region has the DNA TGTGCCAGCAGCCCCCCGGAGGAGGCCCGGGGTATCGGTGGCTACACCTTC.

The chain recombines TRBV6-1 with TRBJ1-2, with D unclear. The CDR3 is 14 amino acids. CDR1 and CDR2 (germline): MNHNS, SASEGT. V was trimmed by 1 base and J by 0 bases, leaving 6 bases between them. DNA for the CDR3: TGTGCCAGCAGTGAAGTGTCAACTAACTATGGCTACACCTTC. Its protein is CASSEVSTNYGYTF.

CDR3 nucleotide sequence: TGTGCCAGCAGCTTAGGGGCGGGGGGCCGCCCCGGAGATACGCAGTATTTT. Translation gives CASSLGAGGRPGDTQYF. The chain uses TRBV7-9 and TRBJ2-3, with 8 bases aligning to TRBD2. From germline, CDR1 is SEHNR and CDR2 FQNEAQ (reference sequence). Trimming cost V 1 base and J 5 bases; bases outside gene matches: 11. This CDR3 has 17 amino acids.

The chain couples TRBV19 to TRBJ2-1, with 9 nucleotides matching TRBD2. Germline V gene lookup returns CDR1 LNHDA and CDR2 SQIVND (reference sequence). The CDR3 contains 17 residues. Losses at the gene ends were 5 bases for V and 5 bases for J; bases not matched to a gene: 13. The CDR3 protein is CASSQQGWAGGDNEQFF. The CDR3 nucleotides are TGTGCCAGTAGTCAACAAGGATGGGCGGGGGGGGACAATGAGCAGTTCTTC.

The chain has TRBV18 and TRBJ2-7; 8 positions match TRBD2. The CDR3 has 16 amino acids. Germline V lookup: CDR1 KGHSH, CDR2 LQKENI. Trimming took 3 bases from V and 3 from J; bases not matched to a gene: 10. The CDR3, as DNA: TGTGCCAGCTCACCCCGGGAGACTAGCGAAATCTACGAGCAGTACTTC. Translated: CASSPRETSEIYEQYF.

The sample holds one count of this clone. The chain couples TRBV6-9 to TRBJ1-1, with 11 bases that match TRBD1. V was clipped by 6 bases and J by 2 bases; unmatched bases: 5. The CDR3 consists of 15 residues. The V gene's germline CDR1 is MNHGY and CDR2 SVAAGI. The CDR3 nucleotides read TGTGCCAGCAGGACGGGACAGGGGGGAAACACTGAAGCTTTCTTT. Protein product: CASRTGQGGNTEAFF.

The V call is TRBV4-3, the J call TRBJ2-2; D unclear. This CDR3 has 17 amino acids. The V end was cut by 0 bases, the J end by 1 base, with 12 bases between. Germline V gene sequence: CDR1 LGHNA, CDR2 YSLEER. The CDR3 nucleotides read TGCGCCAGCAGCCAAGATCATATCAGAGGGAACACCGGGGAGCTGTTTTTT. Protein sequence: CASSQDHIRGNTGELFF.

The chain couples TRBV5-1 to TRBJ2-3, with D perhaps TRBD2 (5 bases). Deletions cut 0 bases from V and 0 bases from J, with 14 bases between. CDR1 and CDR2 from the germline V gene are SGHRS and YFSETQ. This CDR3 contains 17 residues. The CDR3 nucleotides read TGCGCCAGCAGCTTGGTAGCGAGGACGTCTAGCACAGATACGCAGTATTTT. As protein: CASSLVARTSSTDTQYF.

The CDR3 loop is CASSNRTVNGEKLFF. The CDR3 coding sequence is TGTGCCAGCAGCAACCGGACAGTTAATGGTGAAAAACTGTTTTTT. This chain joins TRBV7-3 and TRBJ1-4, with D possibly matching TRBD1 (6 bases). The CDR3 spans 15 residues. Trimming removed 5 bases at V and 7 bases at J, with 17 bases between. Germline values: CDR1 SGHTA, CDR2 FQGTGA.

The J gene is TRBJ2-2, the V gene TRBV28; D is possibly TRBD2 (5 bases). CDR1 is MDHEN, CDR2 SYDVKM, per germline. The CDR3 runs 16 residues. V was pared by 10 bases and J by 7 bases, with 25 bases between. The CDR3 bases are TGTGCCATCTATCACTACCAAGAGGGAACGGGCGGGGAGCTGTTTTTT. Its translation is CAIYHYQEGTGGELFF.

The chain carries TRBV27 and TRBJ1-1; no definite D call. The germline V and J ends were trimmed by 8 bases and 1 base, with 14 bases remaining between them. Germline CDR1 and CDR2: MNHEY and SMNVEV (reference sequence). This CDR3 spans 14 amino acids. The CDR3: CASLSWEGNTEAFF. The CDR3 nucleotides read TGTGCCAGCCTCAGTTGGGAGGGGAACACTGAAGCTTTCTTT.

The chain is built from TRBV5-8 and TRBJ2-3, with 8 bases aligning to TRBD2. The J segment lost 5 bases and the V segment lost 6 bases, leaving 11 bases of the junction unmatched. The CDR3 spans 15 residues. Per the germline V gene, CDR1 is SGHTS and CDR2 is YDEGEE. The CDR3 here is CASTREGLGLDTQYF. Written as DNA, the CDR3 is TGTGCCAGCACCCGGGAGGGACTAGGATTAGATACGCAGTATTTT.

J is TRBJ1-4 and V is TRBV10-1; maybe TRBD1 (6 bases). The germline gives CDR1 WNHNN, CDR2 SYGVQD (reference sequence). Trimming stripped 7 bases from V and 7 bases from J, with 7 bases between. The CDR3 consists of 11 residues. CDR3 DNA: TGCGCCAGCATCAGGGGTGAAAAACTGTTTTTT. Translation gives CASIRGEKLFF.

The chain joins TRBV6-8 to TRBJ1-5, with 10 bases lining up with TRBD1. Germline-derived CDR1 and CDR2 are MNHGY and SAAAGT. The CDR3 contains 17 residues. The V and J ends lost 5 bases and 2 bases, in that order; junction bases with no gene match: 9. Here the CDR3 DNA reads TGTGCCAGCAGTCGCCGGGACAGGGGACTTTGCAATCAGCCCCAGCATTTT. Translating it yields CASSRRDRGLCNQPQHF.

For this clone: One end of the junction varies from germline; a read error may be responsible. V and J are TRBV15 and TRBJ2-4; 8 bases are shared with TRBD2. The CDR3 runs 15 residues. Germline CDR1 reads LNHNV; CDR2 reads YYDKDF (reference sequence). CDR3 amino acids: CATSRPGWAGGPSVF. The CDR3 region has the DNA TGTGCCACCAGCAGGCCAGGGTGGGCGGGGGGCCCCTCGGTTTTC.

This chain uses TRBV27 with TRBJ2-7; possibly TRBD1 for D (6 bases). Germline V lookup: CDR1 MNHEY, CDR2 SMNVEV (reference sequence). The CDR3 spans 15 residues. The germline V and J ends were trimmed by 5 bases and 2 bases, with 16 bases remaining between them. CDR3: CASSDNGTKAYEQYF. In nucleotides, the CDR3 is TGTGCCAGCAGTGACAACGGGACAAAAGCCTACGAGCAGTACTTC.

This clone was counted once. This chain joins TRBV12-5 and TRBJ1-2; D gene unclear. Trimming took 10 bases from V and 8 from J, leaving 17 bases between them. CDR3 length equals 12 residues. The germline CDR1 and CDR2 sequences are LGHNT and FRNRAP. CDR3 DNA: TGTGCTACCCGAAGGCCGGGGATCGGCTACACCTTC. This gives the protein CATRRPGIGYTF. Combining the CDR3 with reference TRBV12-5 and TRBJ1-2 gives the whole variable domain DARVTQTPRHKVTEMGQEVTMRCQPILGHNTVFWYRQTMMQGLELLAYFRNRAPLDDSGMPKDRFSAEMPDATLATLKIQPSEPRDSAVYFCATRRPGIGYTFGSGTRLTVV.

This clone has only one observation. The rearrangement links TRBV6-5 to TRBJ1-1, with D possibly TRBD1 on 6 matching bases. Germline values: CDR1 MNHEY, CDR2 SVGAGI. This CDR3 is built from 14 residues. Trimming left V 4 bases short and J 4 bases short, with 13 bases between. The CDR3 reads CASSSYGTLTEAFF. Here the CDR3 DNA reads TGTGCCAGCAGTTCGTACGGGACACTCACTGAAGCTTTCTTT.

This clone has a single count. This chain connects TRBV7-9 to TRBJ2-3, with D possibly TRBD2 on 6 matching bases. Looked up from germline, CDR1 is SEHNR and CDR2 is FQNEAQ (reference sequence). The CDR3 consists of 16 residues. The V gene lost 1 base and the J gene lost 2 bases, with 13 bases spanning the gap. The CDR3, as DNA: TGTGCCAGCAGCTTAGTTTCTCGGGGGTCCACAGATACGCAGTATTTT. Its translation is CASSLVSRGSTDTQYF.

The rearrangement joins TRBV4-1 to TRBJ2-1; TRBD1 agrees at 8 bases. The germline V gene encodes CDR1 MGHRA and CDR2 YSYEKL. The CDR3 contains 15 residues. With V trimmed by 4 bases and J by 6 bases, 8 bases remained unmatched. The CDR3 loop is CASSRQGISANEQFF. As DNA, the CDR3 is TGCGCCAGCAGCCGACAGGGGATCTCTGCCAATGAGCAGTTCTTC.

A note on this clone: The same CDR3 arises from other DNA sequences in this sample as well. V and J are TRBV5-1 and TRBJ2-7, with D unclear. This CDR3 has 14 amino acids. Trimming shortened V by 0 bases and J by 3 bases, and 10 bases separated the two germline ends. CDR1 is SGHRS and CDR2 is YFSETQ in the germline V gene. CDR3 DNA: TGCGCCAGCAGCTTGGATACTGGTGACTACGAGCAGTACTTC. This codes for CASSLDTGDYEQYF.

The chain links TRBV6-1 to TRBJ1-2; no clear D. This CDR3 contains 11 residues. The ends were cut back, 8 bases at V and 8 bases at J, with 12 bases in the middle. Germline V gene data show CDR1 as MNHNS and CDR2 as SASEGT. The CDR3 coding sequence is TGTGCCAGCGGTAGGGCGGGAGGCTACACCTTC. This codes for CASGRAGGYTF.